The rows below give T cell receptor beta chains drawn from one sample of a study of T cell changes during pregnancy in multiple sclerosis. Profiling relied on immunoSEQ multiplex PCR, and the TCRdb table lists in-frame clones only, not all of them. The profile shows about 87,000 clones, over 85% of them singletons. The sample in question was peripheral blood, obtained in the third trimester of pregnancy. These receptors originate from a female donor in good health, enrolled as a control in a pregnancy study. Each CDR3 is given with its conserved first and last residue. D genes are given only for firm matches. Part of the rows lack a size; the others show once, few, many or a class for expanded clones.

D gene	clone size	CDR3 length	V gene	J gene	CDR3 DNA	CDR3 protein
.	.	16	TRBV1	TRBJ2-1	TGCACCAGCAGCCAAGATCTTTGGCTAGCGGGAGAAGAGCAGTTCTTC	CTSSQDLWLAGEEQFF
TRBD2	.	15	TRBV2	TRBJ2-3	TGTGCCAGCAGTGGGGGGACTAGCGGCACAGATACGCAGTATTTT	CASSGGTSGTDTQYF
.	.	13	TRBV5-4	TRBJ2-1	TGTGCCAGCAGCTTAGGACTCGCCAATGAGCAGTTCTTC	CASSLGLANEQFF
TRBD2	.	14	TRBV6-1	TRBJ2-2	TGTGCCAGCAGTGTGCTAGCGGGAAGCGGGGAGCTGTTTTTT	CASSVLAGSGELFF
.	.	17	TRBV28	TRBJ2-7	TGTGCCAGCAGTCCCCCCCGGGAAAAGACCGGACGCTACGAGCAGTACTTC	CASSPPREKTGRYEQYF
TRBD2	.	17	TRBV28	TRBJ2-5	TGTGCCAGCAGTTTTGATGAGTGGGGGGGGAACCAAGAGACCCAGTACTTC	CASSFDEWGGNQETQYF
.	once	13	TRBV5-4	TRBJ2-7	TGTGCCAGCAGCTTTGGCGCGGGCTACGAGCAGTACTTC	CASSFGAGYEQYF
.	few	13	TRBV5-1	TRBJ1-1	TGCGCCAGCAGCTTGGACTGGAACACTGAAGCTTTCTTT	CASSLDWNTEAFF
.	.	13	TRBV19	TRBJ2-7	TGTGCCAGTAGTAAGACAGTTTCCTACGAGCAGTACTTC	CASSKTVSYEQYF
.	.	14	TRBV4-1	TRBJ1-2	TGCGCCAGCAGCCAAGGGACAACTAACTATGGCTACACCTTC	CASSQGTTNYGYTF
.	once	18	TRBV7-9	TRBJ2-2	TGTGCCAGCAGCTTAATAGGTCACGACAGGTTTTTCGGCGGGGAGCTGTTTTTT	CASSLIGHDRFFGGELFF
.	once	15	TRBV27	TRBJ2-2	TGTGCCAGCAGATCCCATAGTGGTGTCACCGGGGAGCTGTTTTTT	CASRSHSGVTGELFF
.	.	15	TRBV5-1	TRBJ2-6	TGCGCCAGCATCCCTGGAGGGGCTGGGGCCAACGTCCTGACTTTC	CASIPGGAGANVLTF
TRBD1	.	15	TRBV30	TRBJ1-1	TGTGCCTGGACCCGGACAGGGGGGCGGTTGACTGAAGCTTTCTTT	CAWTRTGGRLTEAFF
.	.	14	TRBV5-1	TRBJ2-1	TGCGCCAGCGTCACGAGTCCGGGGAGTGGTGAGCAGTTCTTC	CASVTSPGSGEQFF
TRBD2	.	14	TRBV5-6	TRBJ2-3	TGTGCCAGCAGCTCGGGACTAGCGGGAGACACGCAGTATTTT	CASSSGLAGDTQYF
.	.	16	TRBV7-9	TRBJ1-2	TGTGCCAGCAGCTTAGGATGGGGCAGCACTAACTATGGCTACACCTTC	CASSLGWGSTNYGYTF
.	.	14	TRBV2	TRBJ2-7	TGTGCCAGCCTCTTCCAGGGCGCCTCCTCCGAGCAGTACTTC	CASLFQGASSEQYF
TRBD2	.	15	TRBV5-1	TRBJ2-1	TGCGCCAGCAGCCTGGGCGGGACTAGCTACAATGAGCAGTTCTTC	CASSLGGTSYNEQFF
TRBD1	.	14	TRBV7-8	TRBJ2-1	TGTGCCAGCAGCGCCACGACAGGGGCAAATGAGCAGTTCTTC	CASSATTGANEQFF
.	.	14	TRBV6-5	TRBJ1-3	TGTGCCAGCAGTTACAGCCTGTCGGGAAACACCATATATTTT	CASSYSLSGNTIYF
.	.	14	TRBV7-8	TRBJ1-2	TGTGCCAGCAGCCCAGACAGGACCTACTATGGCTACACCTTC	CASSPDRTYYGYTF
.	.	16	TRBV10-3	TRBJ1-4	TGTGCCATCAGTGATGACGACGGGGCAACTAATGAAAAACTGTTTTTT	CAISDDDGATNEKLFF
.	.	13	TRBV7-2	TRBJ2-7	TGTGCCAGCAGCTTAGCCCTACTCTACGAGCAGTACTTC	CASSLALLYEQYF
TRBD1	.	16	TRBV6-1	TRBJ1-5	TGTGCCAGCAGTGAAAGTACGAGGGGGCTGAATCAGCCCCAGCATTTT	CASSESTRGLNQPQHF
.	.	12	TRBV25-1	TRBJ2-7	TGTGCCAGCAGTGAGGGGGGTGGGGAGCAGTACTTC	CASSEGGGEQYF
TRBD1	.	14	TRBV2	TRBJ2-3	TGTGCCAGCAGTCGACAGGGGAGCACAGATACGCAGTATTTT	CASSRQGSTDTQYF
.	.	14	TRBV5-8	TRBJ1-2	TGTGCCAGCAGCTTGTCGGACAGCCCCTATGGCTACACCTTC	CASSLSDSPYGYTF
.	.	12	TRBV7-9	TRBJ2-1	TGTGCCAGCAGCTTTGGTGAAGGTGAGGAGTTCTTC	CASSFGEGEEFF
TRBD1	.	15	TRBV7-9	TRBJ2-3	TGTGCCAGCAGTCCGGGACAGGGGGCCGGAGATACGCAGTATTTT	CASSPGQGAGDTQYF
.	.	15	TRBV28	TRBJ2-7	TGTGCCAGCAGCTCGAGAAGGGGGACCCCCTACGAGCAGTACTTC	CASSSRRGTPYEQYF
TRBD1	.	13	TRBV5-1	TRBJ2-7	TGCGCCAGCTCCTCCGGGACAGGGAACGAGCAGTACTTC	CASSSGTGNEQYF
.	.	14	TRBV28	TRBJ2-7	TGTGCCAGCAGTTTATGGTCCGGAGCCTACGAGCAGTACTTC	CASSLWSGAYEQYF
TRBD2	.	13	TRBV19	TRBJ2-1	TGTGCCAGTAGTAAGGGAGGGGTTCATGAGCAGTTCTTC	CASSKGGVHEQFF
TRBD1	.	14	TRBV28	TRBJ1-4	TGTGCCAGCAGTCAGACAGGGGGAGAGGAAAAACTGTTTTTT	CASSQTGGEEKLFF
.	.	13	TRBV7-8	TRBJ1-4	TGTGCCAGCAGCTCCACTTCAGGGCAGAAACTGTTTTTT	CASSSTSGQKLFF
.	.	13	TRBV7-9	TRBJ1-1	TGTGCCAGCAGCTTCGAAGGGGGAACTGAAGCTTTCTTT	CASSFEGGTEAFF
.	.	15	TRBV6-1	TRBJ2-7	TGTGCCAGCAGGAAGGCCGGACAGCTGACCTACGAGCAGTACTTC	CASRKAGQLTYEQYF
.	.	14	TRBV5-5	TRBJ2-2	TGTGCCAGCAGCCTAGCGACTGGGACCGGGGAGCTGTTTTTT	CASSLATGTGELFF
TRBD1	.	15	TRBV2	TRBJ1-1	TGTGCCAGCAGTCTCAACAGGGGCTATGGCACTGAAGCTTTCTTT	CASSLNRGYGTEAFF
.	.	15	TRBV5-8	TRBJ2-3	TGTGCCAGCAGCTTGGTTGGCCAGGGGACAGATACGCAGTATTTT	CASSLVGQGTDTQYF
.	.	13	TRBV7-8	TRBJ1-5	TGTGCCAGCAGCCTGTTAGGGGGACAGCCCCAGCATTTT	CASSLLGGQPQHF
TRBD1	.	15	TRBV19	TRBJ2-4	TGTGCCAGTAGTATAAGGGGGCCGGCAAAAAACATTCAGTACTTC	CASSIRGPAKNIQYF
.	.	16	TRBV4-2	TRBJ2-7	TGTGCCAGCAGCCAAGTGAGGGATTCCCCCCGCTACGAGCAGTACTTC	CASSQVRDSPRYEQYF
TRBD1	.	14	TRBV9	TRBJ2-1	TGTGCCAGCAGCGCGGGACAGCTATACAATGAGCAGTTCTTC	CASSAGQLYNEQFF
TRBD1	.	14	TRBV5-4	TRBJ2-5	TGTGCCAGCAGCAAAGGGACAGCCCAAGAGACCCAGTACTTC	CASSKGTAQETQYF
.	.	13	TRBV7-2	TRBJ2-7	TGTGCCAGCAGCCCCCGGACAGTCTACGAGCAGTACTTC	CASSPRTVYEQYF
.	.	13	TRBV7-9	TRBJ1-2	TGTGCCAGCAGCCTCCCCTCGGGAGATGGCTACACCTTC	CASSLPSGDGYTF
.	.	14	TRBV28	TRBJ2-7	TGTGCCAGCAGCCGTCCTGGGGGGTCTTACGAGCAGTACTTC	CASSRPGGSYEQYF
.	once	15	TRBV28	TRBJ2-5	TGTGCCAGCAGTTTATACAGGATTGGACAAGAGACCCAGTACTTC	CASSLYRIGQETQYF
TRBD2	.	16	TRBV7-8	TRBJ2-2	TGTGCCAGCAGCTTAGCGCGGGGGAAGGGATTTGGGGAGCTGTTTTTT	CASSLARGKGFGELFF
.	.	14	TRBV5-1	TRBJ1-1	TGCGCCAGCAGCACCGACAGGTTCAACACTGAAGCTTTCTTT	CASSTDRFNTEAFF
TRBD2	.	11	TRBV7-2	TRBJ2-1	TGTGCCAGCAGCCGGACTAGCGGACCGTTCTTC	CASSRTSGPFF
TRBD2	.	13	TRBV29-1	TRBJ2-3	TGCAGCGTTGCCCCTAGCGGGGCAGATACGCAGTATTTT	CSVAPSGADTQYF